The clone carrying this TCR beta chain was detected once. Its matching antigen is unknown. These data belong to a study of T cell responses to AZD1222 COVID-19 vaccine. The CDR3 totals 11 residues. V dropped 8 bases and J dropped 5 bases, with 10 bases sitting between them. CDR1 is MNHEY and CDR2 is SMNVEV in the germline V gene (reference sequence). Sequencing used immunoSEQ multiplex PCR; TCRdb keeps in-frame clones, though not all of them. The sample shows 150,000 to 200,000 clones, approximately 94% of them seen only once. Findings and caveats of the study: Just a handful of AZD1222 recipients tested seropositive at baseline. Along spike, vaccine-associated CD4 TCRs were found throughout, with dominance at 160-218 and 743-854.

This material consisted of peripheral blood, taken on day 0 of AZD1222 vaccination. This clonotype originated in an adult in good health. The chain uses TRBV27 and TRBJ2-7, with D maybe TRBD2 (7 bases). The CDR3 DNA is TGTGCCAGCGGCGGGGGCAACGAGCAGTACTTC. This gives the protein CASGGGNEQYF.